This T cell receptor beta chain was identified in a study of blood T cell repertoires in COVID-19. Those enrolled, adults aged roughly 18 to 89 years, came from some 23 US areas. Cohort assignment relied on participant-reported clinical history. The CDR3 totals 13 residues. Trimming removed 8 bases from V and 7 bases from J; junction bases left unmatched: 6. The V gene's germline CDR1 is SNHLY and CDR2 FYNNEI. Generated by immunoSEQ multiplex PCR, the TCRdb table keeps only in-frame clones and is missing some. The sample lists hundreds of thousands of clones, 86% occurring once. The chain is built from TRBV2 and TRBJ2-2; 8 nucleotides align to TRBD1. Input material: PBMCs or T cells enriched from blood (not recorded which). The clonotype was recovered from a man between 18 and 35 years old who had recovered from COVID-19. The CDR3 DNA reads as TGTGCCAGCTTCGGGACAGGCATCGGGGAGCTGTTTTTT. This translates into CASFGTGIGELFF.